The rows below give T cell receptor beta chains drawn from one sample of a study of radiotherapy plus CTLA-4 blockade in lung cancer. Assay used: immunoSEQ multiplex PCR; TCRdb lists only in-frame clones, some missing. The table includes some 73,000 clones, 60% to 85% detected once. Source: peripheral blood, taken from a patient treated with radiotherapy plus ipilimumab. These TCRs come from a human donor with non-small cell lung cancer whose response to radiotherapy plus ipilimumab could not be evaluated. Some clones in this sample may be carry-over from other donors' samples. Both conserved end residues are part of each CDR3. A D gene is named only where the DNA matches it firmly. Some rows have no size entry. The others give once, few or many, or a class for an expanded clone.

abundance,v_gene,d_gene,j_gene,CDR3nt,CDR3aa
few,TRBV5-1,TRBD1,TRBJ2-7,TGCGCCAGTACCGGGACAGGGGGCCTGAGCTCCTACGAGCAGTACTTC,CASTGTGGLSSYEQYF
NA,TRBV6-1,NA,TRBJ1-5,TGTGCCAGCACCCGTACGGGTTTTGGACAGCATTTT,CASTRTGFGQHF
many,TRBV6-5,NA,TRBJ1-2,TGTGCCAGCAGTTATGGGGCGGACAGCTATGGCTACACCTTC,CASSYGADSYGYTF
NA,TRBV4-1,TRBD1,TRBJ1-5,TGCGCCAGCAGCCAAGTTTTTACAGGGGGCCGGGATCAGCCCCAGCATTTT,CASSQVFTGGRDQPQHF
NA,TRBV6-6,TRBD1,TRBJ1-2,TGTGCCAGTGTCTTACCATCCTTGACAGGGAATGGCTACACCTTC,CASVLPSLTGNGYTF
NA,TRBV5-1,NA,TRBJ1-1,TGCGCCAGCAGCTTAATCTCTATGAACACTGAAGCTTTCTTT,CASSLISMNTEAFF
NA,TRBV27,TRBD1,TRBJ1-1,TGTGCCAGCAGTACCCGGACAGGGTCGAACACTGAAGCTTTCTTT,CASSTRTGSNTEAFF
NA,TRBV29-1,TRBD1,TRBJ1-6,TGCAGCGTTCAGGGGGACCAGAATTCACCCCTCCACTTT,CSVQGDQNSPLHF
NA,TRBV28,TRBD1,TRBJ2-3,TGTGCCAGCAGTCCGGGAGCAGGGGGCCGGGATACGCAGTATTTT,CASSPGAGGRDTQYF
once,TRBV5-4,NA,TRBJ2-3,TGTGCCAGCAGCTTGGGGCTGCTGGATACGCAGTATTTT,CASSLGLLDTQYF
few,TRBV5-6,TRBD1,TRBJ1-1,TGTGCCAGCAGCTTTGACAGGGAATCTGAAGCTTTCTTT,CASSFDRESEAFF
NA,TRBV18,NA,TRBJ2-7,TGTGCCAGCTCGCCGGGACAATACGAGCAGTACTTC,CASSPGQYEQYF
NA,TRBV19,TRBD2,TRBJ2-7,TGTGCCAGTAGTCGGGGGGGGGAAGCCTACGAGCAGTACTTC,CASSRGGEAYEQYF
NA,TRBV9,NA,TRBJ2-1,TGTGCCAGCAGCAACCGAGGCGGACTCGACAATGAGCAGTTCTTC,CASSNRGGLDNEQFF
NA,TRBV6-6,NA,TRBJ2-1,TGTGCCAGCAGATTGGACAGAAGCTCCTACAATGAGCAGTTCTTC,CASRLDRSSYNEQFF
NA,TRBV5-5,TRBD1,TRBJ2-7,TGTGCCAGTCACGTGAGGGACAGTCTGAGGGAGCAGTACTTC,CASHVRDSLREQYF
few,TRBV9,NA,TRBJ1-6,TGTGCCAGCAGCGTAGGTTGGAGCTCCTATAATTCACCCCTCCACTTT,CASSVGWSSYNSPLHF
NA,TRBV6-6,TRBD1,TRBJ2-7,TGTGCCAGCAGTTACTCTCTCCAGGGGGCGGAGGAGCAGTACTTC,CASSYSLQGAEEQYF
NA,TRBV5-4,TRBD1,TRBJ1-1,TGTGCCAGCAGCTTGGGACAGGGCCGGAACACTGAAGCTTTCTTT,CASSLGQGRNTEAFF
NA,TRBV6-6,NA,TRBJ1-5,TGTGCCAGCAACTCCAATCAGCCCCAGCATTTT,CASNSNQPQHF
NA,TRBV2,TRBD1,TRBJ2-1,TGTGCCAGCAGTGCTCAGGGGGCTGCGGGGTTGAATGAGCAGTTCTTC,CASSAQGAAGLNEQFF
NA,TRBV2,TRBD2,TRBJ2-1,TGTGCCAGCAGTGAACGGGGGGGAGGCTACAATGAGCAGTTCTTC,CASSERGGGYNEQFF
NA,TRBV10-1,TRBD2,TRBJ2-3,TGCGCCAGTCCCCAGTATAGCGGGATCACAGATACGCAGTATTTT,CASPQYSGITDTQYF
few,TRBV2,NA,TRBJ1-5,TGTGCCAGCAGTGTTTATAGCAATCAGCCCCAGCATTTT,CASSVYSNQPQHF
NA,TRBV9,NA,TRBJ2-7,TGTGCCAGCAGCCAAGACAGACGTCCCTACGAGCAGTACTTC,CASSQDRRPYEQYF
once,TRBV5-1,TRBD1,TRBJ2-4,TGCGCCAGCAGCCTGCCGGCAGGACAGGGGGACAAAAACATTCAGTACTTC,CASSLPAGQGDKNIQYF
NA,TRBV28,TRBD1,TRBJ1-2,TGTGCCAGCAGTTACGTGACAGGGAACTATGGCTACACCTTC,CASSYVTGNYGYTF
NA,TRBV5-1,TRBD2,TRBJ2-1,TGCGCCAGCAGTATATATACTAGCGGGGGTATCGGTGAGCAGTTCTTC,CASSIYTSGGIGEQFF
few,TRBV4-1,TRBD2,TRBJ2-5,TGCGCCAGCAGCCAAGGGCCTAGCGGGGGCTCCGGCCAAGAGACCCAGTACTTC,CASSQGPSGGSGQETQYF
once,TRBV28,NA,TRBJ1-5,TGTGCCAGCAGTTGGGCCTCCGGGGTGCAGCCCCAGCATTTT,CASSWASGVQPQHF
NA,TRBV19,NA,TRBJ1-1,TGTGCCAGTAGTGTACGGGGTGGCGGTGAAGCTTTCTTT,CASSVRGGGEAFF
NA,TRBV6-5,NA,TRBJ1-1,TGTGCCAGCAGCCCGGGAAGAGAAGCTTTCTTT,CASSPGREAFF
once,TRBV7-2,NA,TRBJ2-5,TGTGCCAGCAGCTTAGGTCGGCAAGAGACCCAGTACTTC,CASSLGRQETQYF
few,TRBV18,TRBD1,TRBJ1-4,TGTGCCAGCTCACCTACAACAGGGGGGACAACTAATGAAAAACTGTTTTTT,CASSPTTGGTTNEKLFF
NA,TRBV25-1,TRBD1,TRBJ2-7,TGTGCCAGCAGACGGGACAGGGGGTCCTCCTACGAGCAGTACTTC,CASRRDRGSSYEQYF
NA,TRBV9,TRBD1,TRBJ1-6,TGTGCCAGCAGCACCCGGGACAGGGTGGTTTCACCCCTCCACTTT,CASSTRDRVVSPLHF
few,TRBV4-1,NA,TRBJ1-3,TGCGCCAGCAGCCCCGGAGAAGGGAGAAGCTCTGGAAACACCATATATTTT,CASSPGEGRSSGNTIYF
once,TRBV19,TRBD2,TRBJ2-7,TGTGCCAGTAGTATCCGGGGGGGGCCCTACGAGCAGTACTTC,CASSIRGGPYEQYF
NA,TRBV7-9,TRBD2,TRBJ2-3,TGTGCCAGCAGCCCCTTAGCGGGGGGGCCTGGGGCAGATACGCAGTATTTT,CASSPLAGGPGADTQYF
NA,TRBV6-1,NA,TRBJ1-2,TGTGCCAGCAGTGAATCAGGAACAAAGCCCCTATTCTATGGCTACACCTTC,CASSESGTKPLFYGYTF
few,TRBV6-1,TRBD1,TRBJ2-7,TGTGCCAGCAGTCAACGGGACAGGGTCTCCTACGAGCAGTACTTC,CASSQRDRVSYEQYF
NA,TRBV15,NA,TRBJ2-5,TGTGCCACCAGCGGCGGGCGGTACCAAGAGACCCAGTACTTC,CATSGGRYQETQYF
NA,TRBV7-9,TRBD1,TRBJ2-7,TGTGCCAGCAGCTCGGGACAGGGGAAGAACTACGAGCAGTACTTC,CASSSGQGKNYEQYF
once,TRBV5-1,NA,TRBJ2-1,TGCGCCAGCAGCTTCGACAGTCCAAAGTGGGGCTCCTACAATGAGCAGTTCTTC,CASSFDSPKWGSYNEQFF
NA,TRBV28,NA,TRBJ2-4,TGTGCCAGCAGTTTCTCAGGGGTGGCCAAAAACATTCAGTACTTC,CASSFSGVAKNIQYF
NA,TRBV5-1,TRBD1,TRBJ2-1,TGCGCCAGCAGCTCCCGGACAGGGGGCTACAATGAGCAGTTCTTC,CASSSRTGGYNEQFF
NA,TRBV28,NA,TRBJ2-1,TGTGCCAGCAGTTTTGCGCGGAATGAGCAGTTCTTC,CASSFARNEQFF
NA,TRBV6-6,NA,TRBJ1-2,TGTGCCAGCAGACCGGGATACCTAGGGGGCTACACCTTC,CASRPGYLGGYTF
few,TRBV5-8,NA,TRBJ2-1,TGTGCCAGCAGCCTTCCAGCGCCTGAGCAGTTCTTC,CASSLPAPEQFF